These 8 T cell receptor beta chains were sequenced from one sample in a study of cytomegalovirus exposure and HLA in healthy donors. The study ran its PCR with 60 Vbeta and 13 Jbeta primers. Measured with immunoSEQ multiplex PCR; TCRdb has only the in-frame clones, and not every one. The table lists fewer than 150,000 clones, 80% of them singletons, with 4% to 5.5% in the top ten. The sequencing sample was made of PBMCs. Every receptor here comes from a man between 25 and 39 years old in good health.

The chain recombines TRBV5-1 with TRBJ2-1; 7 bases map to TRBD2. V trimming: 4 bases; J trimming: 5 bases; junction bases outside the gene matches: 9. This CDR3 is 15 amino acids long. CDR1 and CDR2 (germline): SGHRS, YFSETQ. The CDR3 bases are TGCGCCAGCAGCCCAACAGCGGGAATTGACAATGAGCAGTTCTTC. It is translated as CASSPTAGIDNEQFF.

V is TRBV19 and J is TRBJ2-2; D uncertain. With 5 bases removed from V and 2 bases from J, the gap between germline ends came to 12 bases. The CDR3 totals 15 residues. Germline lookup yields CDR1 LNHDA and CDR2 SQIVND (reference sequence). CDR3 bases: TGTGCCAGTAGTGCACCCTACGTAAACACCGGGGAGCTGTTTTTT. Translated, it gives CASSAPYVNTGELFF.

The CDR3 protein is CASSTRGLDYGYTF. The CDR3 DNA reads as TGTGCCAGCAGCACCAGGGGCCTCGACTATGGCTACACCTTC. The genes are TRBV5-6 and TRBJ1-2; a weak D match, TRBD1 (6 bases). V was trimmed by 4 bases and J by 3 bases, leaving 13 bases between them. Germline CDR1 and CDR2: SGHDT and YYEEEE. There are 14 residues in the CDR3.

CDR3 coding DNA: TGTGCCAGCAGCTTAGGTACAGGTACTACAGATACGCAGTATTTT. This sequence encodes CASSLGTGTTDTQYF. The chain has TRBV11-2 and TRBJ2-3, with a weak D call TRBD1 (5 bases). The V and J ends lost 1 base and 3 bases respectively, with 11 bases between them. From germline, CDR1 is SGHAT and CDR2 FQNNGV. CDR3 length: 15 amino acids.

The chain recombines TRBV5-4 with TRBJ1-2; 7 bases match TRBD1. This CDR3 region has 16 residues. V lost 0 bases to trimming and J lost 5 bases; unmatched junction nucleotides: 10. Per the germline V gene, CDR1 is SGHNT and CDR2 is YYREEE (reference sequence). The CDR3 sequence: CASSLAPGQEYYGYTF. CDR3 nucleotide sequence: TGTGCCAGCAGCTTGGCGCCAGGACAGGAGTATTATGGCTACACCTTC. The variable domain in full, completed from reference TRBV5-4 and TRBJ1-2, reads ETGVTQSPTHLIKTRGQQVTLRCSSQSGHNTVSWYQQALGQGPQFIFQYYREEENGRGNFPPRFSGLQFPNYSSELNVNALELDDSALYLCASSLAPGQEYYGYTFGSGTRLTVV.

V usage is TRBV19 and J usage is TRBJ1-5; D remains unclear. The CDR3 loop spans 14 amino acids. Trimming took 3 bases from V and 2 from J, leaving 8 bases between them. Germline V lookup: CDR1 LNHDA, CDR2 SQIVND (reference sequence). The CDR3 is CASSMPGGNQPQHF. The CDR3 DNA follows: TGTGCCAGTAGTATGCCCGGTGGCAATCAGCCCCAGCATTTT.

The rearrangement uses TRBV7-9 and TRBJ2-2; no reliable D call. The CDR3 loop spans 15 amino acids. Trimming stripped 2 bases from V and 1 base from J, with 8 bases between. The V gene's germline CDR1 is SEHNR and CDR2 FQNEAQ (reference sequence). CDR3 sequence (DNA): TGTGCCAGCAGCTTATTCTTCAGGAACACCGGGGAGCTGTTTTTT. This gives the protein CASSLFFRNTGELFF.

The rearrangement joins TRBV7-2 to TRBJ2-7, with TRBD2 matching 8 bases. CDR3 length equals 14 residues. J gave up 3 bases and V 7 bases, and 8 bases lay outside the gene matches. The germline CDR1 and CDR2 sequences are SGHTA and FQGNSA. The CDR3 is CASTNGGGFYEQYF. Written as DNA, the CDR3 is TGTGCCAGCACCAACGGGGGGGGATTCTACGAGCAGTACTTC.